These T cell receptor beta chains were read from a single sample in a study of blood T cell repertoires in COVID-19. Some clones are missing from TCRdb's copy, which holds only in-frame ones; the method was immunoSEQ multiplex PCR. In the table there are about 220,000 clones, roughly 88% of which are singletons. Material: peripheral blood. The receptors were sampled from a man aged 25-40 years who had recovered from COVID-19. CDR3s include the opening cysteine and the closing phenylalanine or tryptophan. The D gene is left open where the match is weak. Not all rows give a size; the values are once, few, many and, for expanded clones, a class.

j_call: TRBJ1-2
v_call: TRBV7-2
d_call: .
clone_size: .
cdr3_nt: TGTGCCAGCAGCTTAAACAGGGACATTTTCTATGGCTACACCTTC
cdr3_aa: CASSLNRDIFYGYTF

j_call: TRBJ2-1
v_call: TRBV5-1
d_call: .
clone_size: .
cdr3_nt: TGCGCCAGCAGCCGGGAACAGGGTGCCTACAATGAGCAGTTCTTC
cdr3_aa: CASSREQGAYNEQFF

j_call: TRBJ2-1
v_call: TRBV5-4
d_call: .
clone_size: .
cdr3_nt: TGTGCCAGCACCACCGGGAGAAATGAGCAGTTCTTC
cdr3_aa: CASTTGRNEQFF

j_call: TRBJ2-5
v_call: TRBV23-1
d_call: TRBD2
clone_size: .
cdr3_nt: TGCGCCAGCAGTCAATGGGGCGGGGGGCCTCTACAAGAGACCCAGTACTTC
cdr3_aa: CASSQWGGGPLQETQYF

j_call: TRBJ2-7
v_call: TRBV10-1
d_call: .
clone_size: .
cdr3_nt: TGCGCCAGCTCAAGGGGGACCTCGGCCTACGAGCAGTACTTC
cdr3_aa: CASSRGTSAYEQYF

j_call: TRBJ2-5
v_call: TRBV5-1
d_call: TRBD1
clone_size: .
cdr3_nt: TGCGCCAGCAGCTTGCGACAGGGGCAAGAGACCCAGTACTTC
cdr3_aa: CASSLRQGQETQYF

j_call: TRBJ2-1
v_call: TRBV19
d_call: .
clone_size: .
cdr3_nt: TGTGCCACCTTGGGACTGGCCAACTACAATGAGCAGTTCTTC
cdr3_aa: CATLGLANYNEQFF

j_call: TRBJ1-5
v_call: TRBV18
d_call: TRBD1
clone_size: once
cdr3_nt: TGTGCCAGCTCACCGAACTCCGGGACAGACAATCAGCCCCAGCATTTT
cdr3_aa: CASSPNSGTDNQPQHF

j_call: TRBJ2-7
v_call: TRBV6-5
d_call: TRBD2
clone_size: .
cdr3_nt: TGTGCCAGCACCAGGTCTAGCGGGGTCTCCTACGAGCAGTACTTC
cdr3_aa: CASTRSSGVSYEQYF

j_call: TRBJ1-1
v_call: TRBV5-4
d_call: .
clone_size: .
cdr3_nt: TGTGCCAGCACCCGTAGTGGGGGGTGGACTGAAGCTTTCTTT
cdr3_aa: CASTRSGGWTEAFF

j_call: TRBJ1-4
v_call: TRBV3-1/TRBV3-2
d_call: TRBD1
clone_size: .
cdr3_nt: TGTGCCAGCAGCCACCCGGGACAGGGGGAAGAAAAACTGTTTTTT
cdr3_aa: CASSHPGQGEEKLFF

j_call: TRBJ1-5
v_call: TRBV24-1
d_call: .
clone_size: few
cdr3_nt: TGTGCCACCAGCGACAGACGCAATCAGCCCCAGCATTTT
cdr3_aa: CATSDRRNQPQHF

j_call: TRBJ1-1
v_call: TRBV9
d_call: TRBD1
clone_size: .
cdr3_nt: TGTGCCAGCAGCGTGACCACCGGGACAGGGAACACTGAAGCTTTCTTT
cdr3_aa: CASSVTTGTGNTEAFF

j_call: TRBJ1-5
v_call: TRBV21-1
d_call: .
clone_size: .
cdr3_nt: TGTGCCAGCAGCAGGCAACAGGGGCTGAAGAATCAGCCCCAGCATTTT
cdr3_aa: CASSRQQGLKNQPQHF

j_call: TRBJ1-5
v_call: TRBV27
d_call: .
clone_size: .
cdr3_nt: TGTGCCAGCAGTTACCGGGGGGGATATCAGCCCCAGCATTTT
cdr3_aa: CASSYRGGYQPQHF

j_call: TRBJ2-3
v_call: TRBV7-6
d_call: TRBD2
clone_size: .
cdr3_nt: TGTGCCAGCAGCATGGGGACTAGCGGGGGGGTAGATACGCAGTATTTT
cdr3_aa: CASSMGTSGGVDTQYF

j_call: TRBJ2-3
v_call: TRBV5-1
d_call: TRBD1
clone_size: .
cdr3_nt: TGCGCCAGCAGCTCCGGGACAGGCGTCCCAGATACGCAGTATTTT
cdr3_aa: CASSSGTGVPDTQYF

j_call: TRBJ1-1
v_call: TRBV4-3
d_call: .
clone_size: .
cdr3_nt: TGCGCCAGCAGCCAATACGGACAGTCCCCGAACACTGAAGCTTTCTTT
cdr3_aa: CASSQYGQSPNTEAFF

j_call: TRBJ2-2
v_call: TRBV5-1
d_call: TRBD1
clone_size: .
cdr3_nt: TGCGCCAGCAGCGACCTTAGACAGGGGGCGGTCGAGCTGTTTTTT
cdr3_aa: CASSDLRQGAVELFF

j_call: TRBJ1-1
v_call: TRBV10-2
d_call: .
clone_size: .
cdr3_nt: TGCGCCAGCAGTGAAAGACAGGACCCACCTGAAGCTTTCTTT
cdr3_aa: CASSERQDPPEAFF

j_call: TRBJ2-1
v_call: TRBV11-2
d_call: TRBD2
clone_size: .
cdr3_nt: TGTGCCAGCAGCTTAGAATTTCAGACTAGCGGGGGGAATGAGCAGTTCTTC
cdr3_aa: CASSLEFQTSGGNEQFF

j_call: TRBJ1-2
v_call: TRBV10-2
d_call: .
clone_size: .
cdr3_nt: TGCGCCAGCAAAGAGGGGGGAGGGGGAATGGACTATGGCTACACCTTC
cdr3_aa: CASKEGGGGMDYGYTF

j_call: TRBJ1-2
v_call: TRBV5-1
d_call: .
clone_size: .
cdr3_nt: TGCGCCAGCAGCTTGTCGGGAGGCTACACCTTC
cdr3_aa: CASSLSGGYTF

j_call: TRBJ1-1
v_call: TRBV6-4
d_call: .
clone_size: .
cdr3_nt: TGTGCCAGCAGTGAAGTGCCAGGGAGGGACACTGAAGCTTTCTTT
cdr3_aa: CASSEVPGRDTEAFF

j_call: TRBJ1-5
v_call: TRBV6-5
d_call: .
clone_size: .
cdr3_nt: TGTGCCAGCACGTCGTCGAGCATCCAGCCCCAGCATTTT
cdr3_aa: CASTSSSIQPQHF

j_call: TRBJ1-2
v_call: TRBV27
d_call: TRBD1
clone_size: .
cdr3_nt: TGTGCCAGCAGTCCCGACAGGGGGCTGTATGGCTACACCTTC
cdr3_aa: CASSPDRGLYGYTF

j_call: TRBJ2-7
v_call: TRBV18
d_call: TRBD1
clone_size: .
cdr3_nt: TGTGCCAGCTCACCGAGGACAGGGGCCTCCTACGAGCAGTACTTC
cdr3_aa: CASSPRTGASYEQYF

j_call: TRBJ2-5
v_call: TRBV20-1
d_call: .
clone_size: .
cdr3_nt: TGCAGTGCTAGTCAACACGCTGAGACCCAGTACTTC
cdr3_aa: CSASQHAETQYF

j_call: TRBJ1-5
v_call: TRBV12-5
d_call: .
clone_size: .
cdr3_nt: TGTGCTAGTGTCGGACAGATGAATCAGCCCCAGCATTTT
cdr3_aa: CASVGQMNQPQHF

j_call: TRBJ1-2
v_call: TRBV27
d_call: TRBD1
clone_size: .
cdr3_nt: TGTGCCAGCAGTTTATCGAGTTTGGCAGGGGGCACAAACTATGGCTACACCTTC
cdr3_aa: CASSLSSLAGGTNYGYTF

j_call: TRBJ2-3
v_call: TRBV7-8
d_call: .
clone_size: .
cdr3_nt: TGTGCCAGCAGCCACGAGGGATATACGCAGTATTTT
cdr3_aa: CASSHEGYTQYF

j_call: TRBJ2-7
v_call: TRBV2
d_call: TRBD2
clone_size: .
cdr3_nt: TGTGCCAGCAGTGAAGAAATAGGGACTAGCGGGGGCTACGAGCAGTACTTC
cdr3_aa: CASSEEIGTSGGYEQYF

j_call: TRBJ1-5
v_call: TRBV10-3
d_call: .
clone_size: few
cdr3_nt: TGTGCCATCTGTGAGATGGGAGGCTATAGCAATCAGCCCCAGCATTTT
cdr3_aa: CAICEMGGYSNQPQHF

j_call: TRBJ2-5
v_call: TRBV19
d_call: TRBD1
clone_size: .
cdr3_nt: TGTGCCAGTAGTCCGACAGGGGGCCAAGAGACCCAGTACTTC
cdr3_aa: CASSPTGGQETQYF

j_call: TRBJ1-1
v_call: TRBV6-5
d_call: .
clone_size: few
cdr3_nt: TGTGCCAGCAGATTCACCGACAGGTTTCAAGCTTTCTTT
cdr3_aa: CASRFTDRFQAFF